This entry concerns a single TCR beta chain. Its antigen remains unknown. The V gene's germline CDR1 is MGHRA and CDR2 YSYEKL. With V trimmed by 1 base and J by 3 bases, 9 bases remained unmatched. This CDR3 contains 17 residues. The data were obtained in a study of metastatic and nonmetastatic thyroid tumors. About the study: Comparative analysis of repertoires was undertaken across blood and tumor or nodule tissue obtained from malignant and benign thyroid patients. Study observations and caveats: Significantly higher TCR beta diversity was reportedly seen in malignant thyroid tumors than benign nodules, in blood and tumor.

In the original analysis: The authors used CDR3 differences across clinicopathological groups to build a distant-metastasis classifier for papillary thyroid cancer. TCRdb re-called the PCR reads via MiXCR. These V and J calls rely on TCRdb rather than the paper's analysis. The table shows around 20,000 clones, with over 30% occurring only once. No patient had received any treatment before thyroid surgery. This chain uses TRBV4-1 with TRBJ1-5, with 7 positions matching TRBD1. What was sequenced was blood. This clonotype originated in a female donor with papillary thyroid cancer or a benign thyroid nodule (not recorded which). Some clones in this sample may be carry-over from other donors' samples. The DNA of the CDR3 is TGCGCCAGCAGCCAAGGTCAAGGGGGCCGGATCAATCAGCCCCAGCATTTT. This encodes CASSQGQGGRINQPQHF.